What follows are 6 T cell receptor beta chains derived from one specimen sequenced in a study of blood T cell repertoires in COVID-19. TCRdb keeps only in-frame clones here, not all; method: immunoSEQ multiplex PCR. The top ten clones hold under 3.5% of a sample with about 150,000 clones, about 83% of them seen once. Sequenced material: peripheral blood. The source is a woman older than 75 with COVID-19, enrolled during active disease.

This chain joins TRBV18 and TRBJ2-1; 16 positions match TRBD2. CDR3 length: 18 residues. Germline V gene data show CDR1 as KGHSH and CDR2 as LQKENI. V lost 0 bases and J lost 4; bases outside the gene matches: 3. The CDR3 bases are TGTGCCAGCTCACCACCGGGACTAGCGGGAGGGAAGTACAATGAGCAGTTCTTC. Its protein is CASSPPGLAGGKYNEQFF. Variable domain in full (rest from reference TRBV18 and TRBJ2-1): NAGVMQNPRHLVRRRGQEARLRCSPMKGHSHVYWYRQLPEEGLKFMVYLQKENIIDESGMPKERFSAEFPKEGPSILRIQQVVRGDSAAYFCASSPPGLAGGKYNEQFFGPGTRLTVL.

This chain connects TRBV2 to TRBJ1-5; D is ambiguous. The CDR3 runs 17 residues. Trimming removed 2 bases from V and 0 bases from J, with 14 bases in between. CDR1 and CDR2 (germline): SNHLY, FYNNEI. The CDR3: CASSESPLRYSNQPQHF. The DNA for the CDR3 is TGTGCCAGCAGTGAATCTCCTTTGCGGTATAGCAATCAGCCCCAGCATTTT.

The chain couples TRBV27 to TRBJ2-7, with D tentatively TRBD2 (7 bases). This CDR3 has 19 amino acids. The V and J ends lost 7 bases and 0 bases respectively, with 28 bases between them. Per germline, CDR1 MNHEY and CDR2 SMNVEV (reference sequence). The CDR3 DNA reads as TGTGCCAGCACCCCCCTTGGGGGGGCCGACCTCCTTTCCTCCTACGAGCAGTACTTC. Translating it yields CASTPLGGADLLSSYEQYF.

V and J are TRBV28 and TRBJ1-5; D call uncertain. V dropped 4 bases and J dropped 5 bases, with 9 bases sitting between them. Germline CDR1 MDHEN, CDR2 SYDVKM. The CDR3 has 13 amino acids. The CDR3 region is CASSSGKYQPQHF. The CDR3 coding sequence is TGTGCCAGCAGTTCCGGGAAATATCAGCCCCAGCATTTT. The complete variable domain, with remaining parts taken from reference TRBV28 and TRBJ1-5, reads DVKVTQSSRYLVKRTGEKVFLECVQDMDHENMFWYRQDPGLGLRLIYFSYDVKMKEKGDIPEGYSVSREKKERFSLILESASTNQTSMYLCASSSGKYQPQHFGDGTRLSIL.

The J gene is TRBJ2-2, the V gene TRBV5-4, with TRBD2 matching 7 bases. The CDR3 consists of 16 residues. Germline-derived CDR1 and CDR2 are SGHNT and YYREEE (reference sequence). V shed 3 bases, J shed 0 bases, and the junction held 5 bases outside the gene matches. The CDR3 reads CASSWGGGTNTGELFF. CDR3 coding DNA: TGTGCCAGCAGCTGGGGCGGGGGTACGAACACCGGGGAGCTGTTTTTT. Combining the CDR3 with reference TRBV5-4 and TRBJ2-2 gives the whole variable domain ETGVTQSPTHLIKTRGQQVTLRCSSQSGHNTVSWYQQALGQGPQFIFQYYREEENGRGNFPPRFSGLQFPNYSSELNVNALELDDSALYLCASSWGGGTNTGELFFGEGSRLTVL.

The chain has TRBV30 and TRBJ1-4; unclear D gene. V was clipped by 3 bases and J by 7 bases, with 12 bases between them. The CDR3 consists of 13 residues. Germline V CDR1 and CDR2: GTSNPN, SVGIG (reference sequence). CDR3 sequence (DNA): TGTGCCTGGAGGGACTTTAAACGTGAAAAACTGTTTTTT. This codes for CAWRDFKREKLFF.